Below, 10 T cell receptor beta chains from the same sample are listed, as sequenced in a study of cytomegalovirus exposure and HLA in healthy donors. This PCR relied on a set of 60 Vbeta primers and 13 Jbeta primers. TCRdb's table, derived via immunoSEQ multiplex PCR, lists solely in-frame clones and lacks some. This sample has around 58,000 clones, with more than 60% found just once. Sequencing was done on a sample of PBMCs. These receptors all come from a male donor in good health and CMV-seropositive.

J is TRBJ2-5 and V is TRBV5-6, with 7 bases that match TRBD1. The CDR3 is 15 amino acids. The V and J ends lost 2 bases and 5 bases, in that order; junction bases with no gene match: 9. The germline gives CDR1 SGHDT, CDR2 YYEEEE. As DNA, the CDR3 is TGTGCCAGCAGCTTCCGACAGGGAATGGGCGAGACCCAGTACTTC. It is translated as CASSFRQGMGETQYF.

Here the CDR3 DNA reads TGTGCCAGCAGCTTAGGGGCCAGGGTGGAGTACAATGAGCAGTTCTTC. This encodes CASSLGARVEYNEQFF. V usage is TRBV11-2 and J usage is TRBJ2-1, with D possibly being TRBD1 (5 bases). Trimming removed 1 base at V and 4 bases at J, with 14 bases between. Germline loops: CDR1 SGHAT, CDR2 FQNNGV. This CDR3 has 16 amino acids. Based on the CDR3 plus reference TRBV11-2 and TRBJ2-1, the full variable domain is EAGVAQSPRYKIIEKRQSVAFWCNPISGHATLYWYQQILGQGPKLLIQFQNNGVVDDSQLPKDRFSAERLKGVDSTLKIQPAKLEDSAVYLCASSLGARVEYNEQFFGPGTRLTVL.

The gene calls are TRBV6-1 and TRBJ2-3; 7 nucleotides agree with TRBD2. CDR3 size: 14 residues. V shed 5 bases, J shed 4 bases, and the junction held 6 bases outside the gene matches. Per the germline V gene, CDR1 is MNHNS and CDR2 is SASEGT. CDR3 protein: CASSSGGGPDTQYF. CDR3 in DNA: TGTGCCAGCAGTTCGGGGGGTGGCCCAGATACGCAGTATTTT.

This clone was picked up a small number of times. The V call is TRBV4-1, the J call TRBJ1-6, with D possibly being TRBD1 (5 bases). The CDR3 has 17 residues. V dropped 1 base and J dropped 3 bases, with 13 bases sitting between them. In germline, CDR1 is MGHRA, CDR2 YSYEKL. The CDR3 nucleotides are TGCGCCAGCAGCCAAGTTGGTCAGCAGGGCTATAATTCACCCCTCCACTTT. Translating it yields CASSQVGQQGYNSPLHF.

The rearrangement links TRBV5-6 to TRBJ2-1, with a tentative D call TRBD2 (5 bases). The CDR3 contains 16 residues. Germline loops: CDR1 SGHDT, CDR2 YYEEEE. V was trimmed by 5 bases and J by 2 bases, leaving 17 bases between them. CDR3 amino acids: CASRPLEGLPYNEQFF. CDR3 DNA sequence: TGTGCCAGCAGACCTCTAGAGGGCTTGCCCTACAATGAGCAGTTCTTC.

The chain links TRBV6-6 to TRBJ1-1, with D possibly being TRBD1 (6 bases). This CDR3 is built from 14 residues. V shed 2 bases and J shed 3 bases, with 10 bases lying between them. Germline lookup yields CDR1 MNHNY and CDR2 SVGAGI (reference sequence). In DNA, the CDR3 is TGTGCCAGCAGTTACCGGACAGTTTACACTGAAGCTTTCTTT. Translating it yields CASSYRTVYTEAFF.

The chain combines TRBV29-1 with TRBJ1-1; TRBD1 might be the D (6 bases). Trimming cost V 3 bases and J 1 base, with 12 bases left between them. The CDR3 extends over 14 amino acids. Germline-derived CDR1 and CDR2 are SQVTM and ANQGSEA. CDR3 bases: TGCAGCGTTGACCCAGACAGGACGAACACTGAAGCTTTCTTT. Its protein is CSVDPDRTNTEAFF.

This clone was counted a few times. The chain carries TRBV10-3 and TRBJ1-1; TRBD1 is a possible D gene (5 bases). V was pared by 0 bases and J by 5 bases, with 16 bases between. Germline CDR1 and CDR2: ENHRY and SYGVKD. The CDR3 runs to 16 residues. CDR3 sequence: CAISESGLHGGTEAFF. The CDR3 DNA follows: TGTGCCATCAGTGAGTCGGGGCTACACGGTGGAACTGAAGCTTTCTTT.

Only a few counts were recorded for this clone. V and J are TRBV4-3 and TRBJ2-2; D remains ambiguous. The CDR3 runs 17 residues. The germline V gene has CDR1 LGHNA and CDR2 YSLEER. V was pared by 0 bases and J by 0 bases, with 11 bases between. The CDR3 nucleotides are TGCGCCAGCAGCCAAGAGATAGCACTTCCGAACACCGGGGAGCTGTTTTTT. Its translation: CASSQEIALPNTGELFF.

The genes are TRBV13 and TRBJ2-3, with 8 nucleotides matching TRBD2. CDR1 is PRHDT, CDR2 FYEKMQ, per germline (reference sequence). Trimming took 2 bases from V and 2 from J; bases not matched to a gene: 9. This CDR3 region has 17 residues. CDR3 DNA sequence: TGTGCCAGCAGCTTAAGCGGGCCGGGGGGGGCCACAGATACGCAGTATTTT. It yields the protein CASSLSGPGGATDTQYF.